This is a list of T cell receptor beta chains from one sample in a study of blood T cell repertoires in COVID-19. The assay was immunoSEQ multiplex PCR, and TCRdb's table has in-frame clones only and misses some. The repertoire includes about 120,000 clones, around four fifths of them detected once, and about 15% sits in the top ten. Sequenced material: peripheral blood. These receptors came from a woman aged 55-75 years with acute or convalescent COVID-19. The CDR3 runs from the conserved cysteine through the conserved F or W. A D gene is named only where the DNA matches it firmly. The listing skips clone size in some rows; elsewhere it reads once, few, many or a size class.

j_call: TRBJ1-4
clone_size: -
d_call: TRBD1
v_call: TRBV4-1
cdr3_aa: CASSYPGTGTEKLFF
cdr3_nt: TGCGCCAGCAGCTACCCCGGGACAGGGACTGAAAAACTGTTTTTT

j_call: TRBJ2-4
clone_size: -
d_call: TRBD1
v_call: TRBV6-4
cdr3_aa: CASSTDRGNIQYF
cdr3_nt: TGTGCCAGCAGTACGGACAGGGGAAACATTCAGTACTTC

j_call: TRBJ2-7
clone_size: -
d_call: TRBD1
v_call: TRBV5-6
cdr3_aa: CASSLARTGGRIYEQYF
cdr3_nt: TGTGCCAGCAGCTTGGCCCGAACAGGGGGTAGAATCTACGAGCAGTACTTC

j_call: TRBJ1-2
clone_size: -
d_call: -
v_call: TRBV4-2
cdr3_aa: CASSQDLGRGYTF
cdr3_nt: TGTGCCAGCAGCCAAGATCTGGGGAGAGGCTACACCTTC

j_call: TRBJ1-4
clone_size: once
d_call: -
v_call: TRBV2
cdr3_aa: CASRSRGDTHEKLFF
cdr3_nt: TGTGCCAGCAGGTCCCGGGGGGATACACATGAAAAACTGTTTTTT

j_call: TRBJ1-2
clone_size: -
d_call: -
v_call: TRBV4-3
cdr3_aa: CASSQEGRGGYTF
cdr3_nt: TGCGCCAGCAGCCAAGAAGGAAGGGGTGGCTACACCTTC

j_call: TRBJ2-5
clone_size: -
d_call: TRBD1
v_call: TRBV7-3
cdr3_aa: CASSLSGTARETQYF
cdr3_nt: TGTGCCAGCAGCCTATCCGGGACAGCGAGGGAGACCCAGTACTTC

j_call: TRBJ1-2
clone_size: -
d_call: TRBD1
v_call: TRBV5-4
cdr3_aa: CASRPGQANYGYTF
cdr3_nt: TGTGCCAGCAGGCCGGGACAGGCAAACTATGGCTACACCTTC

j_call: TRBJ1-4
clone_size: -
d_call: -
v_call: TRBV5-1
cdr3_aa: CASSLTGQSNEKLFF
cdr3_nt: TGCGCCAGCAGCTTGACCGGACAAAGTAATGAAAAACTGTTTTTT

j_call: TRBJ2-4
clone_size: -
d_call: TRBD2
v_call: TRBV28
cdr3_aa: CASSFRSGGENIQYF
cdr3_nt: TGTGCCAGCAGTTTTAGGTCCGGGGGGGAAAACATTCAGTACTTC

j_call: TRBJ1-2
clone_size: -
d_call: -
v_call: TRBV9
cdr3_aa: CASSGDNYGYTF
cdr3_nt: TGTGCCAGCAGCGGCGATAACTATGGCTACACCTTC

j_call: TRBJ2-3
clone_size: -
d_call: TRBD2
v_call: TRBV6-6
cdr3_aa: CASRSPGGTDTQYF
cdr3_nt: TGTGCCAGCAGAAGTCCGGGAGGGACAGATACGCAGTATTTT

j_call: TRBJ1-5
clone_size: once
d_call: -
v_call: TRBV29-1
cdr3_aa: CSVALGGNQPQHF
cdr3_nt: TGCAGCGTTGCCTTAGGGGGCAATCAGCCCCAGCATTTT

j_call: TRBJ1-5
clone_size: -
d_call: -
v_call: TRBV2
cdr3_aa: CASSPAPGAQNQPQHF
cdr3_nt: TGTGCCAGCAGCCCTGCGCCAGGGGCACAAAATCAGCCCCAGCATTTT

j_call: TRBJ1-3
clone_size: -
d_call: -
v_call: TRBV4-1
cdr3_aa: CASSQVIGNTIYF
cdr3_nt: TGCGCCAGCAGCCAAGTAATTGGAAACACCATATATTTT

j_call: TRBJ2-1
clone_size: once
d_call: -
v_call: TRBV9
cdr3_aa: CASSPSGNYNEQFF
cdr3_nt: TGTGCCAGCAGCCCTTCAGGTAACTACAATGAGCAGTTCTTC

j_call: TRBJ2-3
clone_size: -
d_call: -
v_call: TRBV29-1
cdr3_aa: CSVLQGSDTQYF
cdr3_nt: TGCAGCGTTCTTCAGGGGTCAGATACGCAGTATTTT

j_call: TRBJ2-7
clone_size: -
d_call: -
v_call: TRBV20-1
cdr3_aa: CSASSGDSYEQYF
cdr3_nt: TGCAGTGCTAGTAGCGGAGATTCCTACGAGCAGTACTTC

j_call: TRBJ2-2
clone_size: -
d_call: TRBD2
v_call: TRBV5-1
cdr3_aa: CASSSASGGVTGELFF
cdr3_nt: TGCGCCAGCAGCTCCGCTAGCGGGGGGGTGACCGGGGAGCTGTTTTTT

j_call: TRBJ1-2
clone_size: -
d_call: TRBD1
v_call: TRBV19
cdr3_aa: CASSIATGTGELGYTF
cdr3_nt: TGTGCCAGTAGTATAGCAACCGGGACAGGGGAGCTTGGCTACACCTTC

j_call: TRBJ1-6
clone_size: few
d_call: -
v_call: TRBV30
cdr3_aa: CAWIPLGDIGSPLHF
cdr3_nt: TGTGCCTGGATTCCCTTGGGGGACATAGGCTCACCCCTCCACTTT

j_call: TRBJ2-5
clone_size: -
d_call: -
v_call: TRBV5-1
cdr3_aa: CASSFTAGETQYF
cdr3_nt: TGCGCCAGCAGCTTTACGGCAGGGGAGACCCAGTACTTC

j_call: TRBJ2-7
clone_size: few
d_call: -
v_call: TRBV5-1
cdr3_aa: CASSRYEQYF
cdr3_nt: TGCGCCAGCAGCCGCTACGAGCAGTACTTC

j_call: TRBJ1-1
clone_size: -
d_call: -
v_call: TRBV14
cdr3_aa: CASSHASVGRLSFF
cdr3_nt: TGTGCCAGCAGCCATGCCTCGGTGGGCAGGCTTTCTTTCTTT

j_call: TRBJ1-6
clone_size: few
d_call: -
v_call: TRBV5-6
cdr3_aa: CASSLAGNSPLHF
cdr3_nt: TGTGCCAGCAGCTTGGCGGGTAATTCACCCCTCCACTTT